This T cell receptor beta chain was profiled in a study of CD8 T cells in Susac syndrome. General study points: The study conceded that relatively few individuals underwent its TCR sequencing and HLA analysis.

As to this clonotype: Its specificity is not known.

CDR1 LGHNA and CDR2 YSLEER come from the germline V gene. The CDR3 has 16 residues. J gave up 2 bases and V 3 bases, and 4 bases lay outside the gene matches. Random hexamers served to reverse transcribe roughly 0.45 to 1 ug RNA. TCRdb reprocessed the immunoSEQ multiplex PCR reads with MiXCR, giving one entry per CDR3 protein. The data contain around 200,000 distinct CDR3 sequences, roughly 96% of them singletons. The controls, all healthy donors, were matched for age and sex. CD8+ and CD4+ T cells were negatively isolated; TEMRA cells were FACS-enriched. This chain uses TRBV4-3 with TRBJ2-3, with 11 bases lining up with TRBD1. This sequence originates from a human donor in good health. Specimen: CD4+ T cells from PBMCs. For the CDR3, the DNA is TGCGCCAGCAGCCAGGGACAGGGGGTGATCACAGATACGCAGTATTTT. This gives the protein CASSQGQGVITDTQYF.